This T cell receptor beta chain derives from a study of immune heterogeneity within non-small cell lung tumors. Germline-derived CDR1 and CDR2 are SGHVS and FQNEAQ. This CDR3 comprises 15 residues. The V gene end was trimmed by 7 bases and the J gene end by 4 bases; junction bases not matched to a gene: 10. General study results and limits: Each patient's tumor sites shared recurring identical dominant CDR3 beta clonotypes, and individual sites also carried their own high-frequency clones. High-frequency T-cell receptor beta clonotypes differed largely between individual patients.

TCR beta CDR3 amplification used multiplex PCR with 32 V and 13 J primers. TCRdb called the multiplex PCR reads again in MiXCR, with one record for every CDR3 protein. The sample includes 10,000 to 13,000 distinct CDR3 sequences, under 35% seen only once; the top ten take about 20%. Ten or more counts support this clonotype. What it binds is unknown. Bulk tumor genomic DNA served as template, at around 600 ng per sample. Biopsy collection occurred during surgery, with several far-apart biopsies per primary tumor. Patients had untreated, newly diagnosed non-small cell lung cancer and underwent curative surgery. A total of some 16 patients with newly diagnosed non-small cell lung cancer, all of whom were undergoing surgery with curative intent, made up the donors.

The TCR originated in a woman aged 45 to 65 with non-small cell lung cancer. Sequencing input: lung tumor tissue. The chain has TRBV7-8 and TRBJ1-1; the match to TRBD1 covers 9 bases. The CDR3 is CASTRDRVRTTEAFF. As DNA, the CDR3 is TGTGCCAGCACCCGGGACAGGGTTCGGACCACTGAAGCTTTCTTT. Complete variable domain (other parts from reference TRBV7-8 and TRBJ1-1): GAGVSQSPRYKVAKRGQDVALRCDPISGHVSLFWYQQALGQGPEFLTYFQNEAQLDKSGLPSDRFFAERPEGSVSTLKIQRTQQEDSAVYLCASTRDRVRTTEAFFGQGTRLTVV.